Presented here are 30 T cell receptor beta chains from one specimen sequenced in a study of T cell responses to AZD1222 COVID-19 vaccine. Sequencing was performed with immunoSEQ multiplex PCR; in TCRdb, only in-frame clones are kept and a portion is missing. In the table there are roughly 150,000 clones, about 91% of which are singletons. The sequencing here drew on peripheral blood, taken on day 0 of AZD1222 vaccination. These receptors all stem from an adult in good health.

The chain employs TRBV13 and TRBJ2-7; D may be TRBD1 (6 bases). The V gene lost 4 bases and the J gene lost 2 bases, with 12 bases spanning the gap. This CDR3 has 14 amino acids. The germline V gene encodes CDR1 PRHDT and CDR2 FYEKMQ (reference sequence). The CDR3 DNA reads as TGTGCCAGCAGCTCGAGGACAGACACCTACGAGCAGTACTTC. Protein sequence: CASSSRTDTYEQYF. Together with reference TRBV13 and TRBJ2-7, the CDR3 gives the full variable domain: AAGVIQSPRHLIKEKRETATLKCYPIPRHDTVYWYQQGPGQDPQFLISFYEKMQSDKGSIPDRFSAQQFSDYHSELNMSSLELGDSALYFCASSSRTDTYEQYFGPGTRLTVT.

The J gene is TRBJ2-3, the V gene TRBV6-5; maybe TRBD2 (5 bases). Germline V gene data show CDR1 as MNHEY and CDR2 as SVGAGI. This CDR3 comprises 15 residues. Between the trimmed V and J ends, which lost 9 bases and 2 bases, there was a span of 18 bases. The CDR3 DNA follows: TGTGCCAGTTATGAAAAGCGGCCTGTCACAGATACGCAGTATTTT. Translation: CASYEKRPVTDTQYF.

The chain couples TRBV20-1 to TRBJ2-4; TRBD1 aligns across 8 bases. CDR1 DFQATT and CDR2 SNEGSKA come from the germline V gene (reference sequence). The CDR3 runs to 19 residues. The junction had 17 bases not matched to a gene; V was cut back by 3 bases and J by 1 base. The CDR3 DNA sequence: TGCAGTGCTAGTTATCCCGGGACAGGAGTCGGCGCTGCCAAAAACATTCAGTACTTC. Translating gives CSASYPGTGVGAAKNIQYF.

This chain joins TRBV24-1 and TRBJ2-1; D is perhaps TRBD2 (5 bases). The ends were cut back, 9 bases at V and 8 bases at J, with 16 bases in the middle. CDR3 length equals 13 residues. Germline-derived CDR1 and CDR2 are KGHDR and SFDVKD. The CDR3 sequence: CATSPDGRDEQFF. CDR3 coding DNA: TGTGCCACCTCACCGGACGGGCGGGATGAGCAGTTCTTC.

The genes are TRBV5-1 and TRBJ2-1, with D uncertain. Germline V gene sequence: CDR1 SGHRS, CDR2 YFSETQ. V was clipped by 0 bases and J by 10 bases, with 14 bases between them. CDR3 length: 14 residues. The CDR3 loop reads CASSLGGPNPEQFF. CDR3 in DNA: TGCGCCAGCAGCTTGGGTGGCCCCAATCCAGAGCAGTTCTTC.

The chain employs TRBV10-1 and TRBJ2-7, with D perhaps TRBD1 (5 bases). Trimming removed 0 bases at V and 0 bases at J, with 9 bases between. CDR3 length: 15 amino acids. CDR1 and CDR2 (germline): WNHNN, SYGVQD (reference sequence). As DNA, the CDR3 is TGCGCCAGCAGTGAGTCGATAGGGGACTCCTACGAGCAGTACTTC. Translating gives CASSESIGDSYEQYF.

The CDR3 loop reads CASSSTSGTLSYEQYF. The CDR3 bases are TGTGCCAGCAGTTCCACTAGCGGCACTCTCTCCTACGAGCAGTACTTC. The chain is built from TRBV27 and TRBJ2-7; 8 bases agree with TRBD2. CDR3 length: 16 residues. V dropped 4 bases and J dropped 0; count of bases not matched to a gene: 8. The V gene's germline CDR1 is MNHEY and CDR2 SMNVEV (reference sequence).

The chain uses TRBV4-3 and TRBJ2-1; a possible D gene is TRBD2 (5 bases). V lost 0 bases, J lost 8 bases, and 11 bases lay in between. Per the germline V gene, CDR1 is LGHNA and CDR2 is YSLEER. The CDR3 has 14 residues. CDR3 nucleotide sequence: TGCGCCAGCAGCCAAGAGTCTAGCCGGGATGAGCAGTTCTTC. Protein product: CASSQESSRDEQFF.

This clone was detected only once. This chain links TRBV7-2 with TRBJ2-5, with 7 positions matching TRBD2. Unmatched junction bases numbered 6, after V lost 5 bases and J lost 3 bases. The CDR3 contains 14 residues. The germline gives CDR1 SGHTA, CDR2 FQGNSA. CDR3 in amino acids: CASSPGGYKETQYF. CDR3 DNA: TGTGCCAGCAGCCCGGGAGGATATAAAGAGACCCAGTACTTC.

This chain links TRBV19 with TRBJ2-1; 14 nucleotides line up with TRBD2. After removal of 5 bases from V and 13 bases from J, the junction contained 7 bases not matched to a gene. In germline, CDR1 is LNHDA, CDR2 SQIVND (reference sequence). The CDR3 totals 14 residues. As DNA, the CDR3 is TGTGCCAGTAGTGGGACTAGCGGGAGTCGATTTCAGTTCTTC. It specifies CASSGTSGSRFQFF.

CDR3 in amino acids: CASSQTGWGYTF. In DNA form, the CDR3 reads TGTGCCAGCAGTCAGACAGGGTGGGGCTACACCTTC. The gene calls are TRBV27 and TRBJ1-2, with 7 positions matching TRBD1. This CDR3 is built from 12 residues. J was trimmed by 8 bases and V by 5 bases; bases with no gene match: 5. CDR1 and CDR2 (germline): MNHEY, SMNVEV (reference sequence).

The rearrangement uses TRBV7-9 and TRBJ2-2; 7 bases are a match to TRBD1. The CDR3 is 15 residues long. Germline CDR1 SEHNR, CDR2 FQNEAQ (reference sequence). Losses at the gene ends were 5 bases for V and 1 base for J; bases not matched to a gene: 4. DNA for the CDR3: TGTGCCAGCAGCCCGACAGGGATGAACACCGGGGAGCTGTTTTTT. Translated: CASSPTGMNTGELFF.

V usage is TRBV6-2 or TRBV6-3 and J usage is TRBJ1-5; TRBD1 is a possible D gene (5 bases). This CDR3 spans 12 amino acids. Germline V gene sequence: CDR1 MNHEY, CDR2 SVGEGT. With 6 bases removed from V and 10 bases from J, the gap between germline ends came to 13 bases. CDR3 loop: CASSSGQLPQHF. In DNA form, the CDR3 reads TGTGCCAGCAGCTCCGGACAACTACCCCAGCATTTT.

The chain carries TRBV6-5 and TRBJ1-1; D unresolved. The ends were cut back, 2 bases at V and 1 base at J, with 5 bases in the middle. CDR1 is MNHEY and CDR2 is SVGAGI in the germline V gene. This CDR3 region has 13 residues. This CDR3 is CASSYAQNTEAFF. Here the CDR3 DNA reads TGTGCCAGCAGTTACGCGCAGAACACTGAAGCTTTCTTT.

J is TRBJ2-3 and V is TRBV5-4, with D unclear. Trimming cost V 2 bases and J 3 bases, with 13 bases left between them. The CDR3 length is 15 residues. CDR1 and CDR2 from the germline V gene are SGHNT and YYREEE (reference sequence). The CDR3 sequence is CASSFDGSGTDTQYF. CDR3 bases: TGTGCCAGCAGCTTCGATGGTAGTGGGACAGATACGCAGTATTTT.

V and J are TRBV28 and TRBJ1-1; D unclear. Germline values: CDR1 MDHEN, CDR2 SYDVKM. The CDR3 consists of 13 residues. Trimming took 7 bases from V and 1 from J, leaving 10 bases between them. This CDR3 reads CASTPTSNTEAFF. The CDR3 nucleotides are TGTGCCAGCACCCCCACATCGAACACTGAAGCTTTCTTT.

The V call is TRBV7-9, the J call TRBJ1-1, with D unclear. CDR3 length: 11 amino acids. CDR1 is SEHNR, CDR2 FQNEAQ, per germline (reference sequence). V was trimmed by 5 bases and J by 3 bases, leaving 4 bases between them. CDR3 sequence reads: CASSLYTEAFF. In nucleotides, the CDR3 is TGTGCCAGCAGCCTCTACACTGAAGCTTTCTTT.

V gene TRBV7-2 combines with J gene TRBJ1-1; D is unclear. V was trimmed by 1 base and J by 1 base, leaving 7 bases between them. Germline CDR1 reads SGHTA; CDR2 reads FQGNSA. The CDR3 has 14 amino acids. The CDR3 DNA sequence: TGTGCCAGCAGCTTAGGTGCTGGGAACACTGAAGCTTTCTTT. Amino acid sequence: CASSLGAGNTEAFF. The variable domain in full, with the rest retrieved from reference TRBV7-2 and TRBJ1-1, is GAGVSQSPSNKVTEKGKDVELRCDPISGHTALYWYRQSLGQGLEFLIYFQGNSAPDKSGLPSDRFSAERTGGSVSTLTIQRTQQEDSAVYLCASSLGAGNTEAFFGQGTRLTVV.

This chain connects TRBV24-1 to TRBJ2-1; possibly TRBD1 for D (6 bases). Trimming left V 4 bases short and J 3 bases short, with 15 bases between. The CDR3 totals 16 residues. Germline CDR1 is KGHDR and CDR2 is SFDVKD. Here the CDR3 reads CATSEGADSYYNEQFF. The CDR3 coding sequence is TGTGCCACCAGTGAGGGGGCGGACAGCTACTACAATGAGCAGTTCTTC.

The V call is TRBV7-2, the J call TRBJ2-5, with D possibly being TRBD2 (6 bases). Germline assignment: CDR1 SGHTA and CDR2 FQGNSA. V dropped 1 base and J dropped 4 bases, with 13 bases sitting between them. There are 15 residues in the CDR3. The CDR3 here is CASSLVSRRGETQYF. The CDR3 DNA is TGTGCCAGCAGCTTAGTATCGAGGAGGGGAGAGACCCAGTACTTC.

The V call is TRBV28, the J call TRBJ1-1; no definite D call. The CDR3 has 12 residues. Germline values: CDR1 MDHEN, CDR2 SYDVKM. Trimming took off 3 bases at V and 1 base at J, with 3 bases between the two ends. The CDR3 region has the DNA TGTGCCAGCAGTTTGGGGAACACTGAAGCTTTCTTT. Protein sequence: CASSLGNTEAFF.

The rearrangement joins TRBV5-4 to TRBJ2-1; D is unresolved. The germline V gene encodes CDR1 SGHNT and CDR2 YYREEE (reference sequence). The germline V and J ends were trimmed by 5 bases and 7 bases, with 13 bases remaining between them. This CDR3 spans 13 amino acids. In DNA form, the CDR3 reads TGTGCCAGCAGTGAGACCGATAAAAATGAGCAGTTCTTC. It specifies CASSETDKNEQFF.

The V gene is TRBV19, the J gene TRBJ2-7; the D gene is possibly TRBD1 (7 bases). Germline CDR1 and CDR2: LNHDA and SQIVND (reference sequence). Trimming removed 5 bases at V and 0 bases at J, with 14 bases between. This CDR3 spans 15 amino acids. The CDR3 loop is CASSGGTASSYEQYF. The CDR3 nucleotides are TGTGCCAGTAGTGGGGGGACAGCCAGCTCCTACGAGCAGTACTTC.

This sequence joins TRBV15 and TRBJ1-1; D gene uncertain. The CDR3 has 14 amino acids. V lost 0 bases, J lost 4 bases, and 9 bases lay in between. Germline assignment: CDR1 LNHNV and CDR2 YYDKDF (reference sequence). The CDR3 sequence: CATSRDFAGTEAFF. CDR3 nucleotide sequence: TGTGCCACCAGCAGAGATTTCGCGGGCACTGAAGCTTTCTTT. The full variable domain, in which reference TRBV15 and TRBJ1-1 provide the parts outside the CDR3, is DAMVIQNPRYQVTQFGKPVTLSCSQTLNHNVMYWYQQKSSQAPKLLFHYYDKDFNNEADTPDNFQSRRPNTSFCFLDIRSPGLGDTAMYLCATSRDFAGTEAFFGQGTRLTVV.

The chain has TRBV4-3 and TRBJ1-1; 7 nucleotides match TRBD1. Losses at the gene ends were 3 bases for V and 4 bases for J; bases not matched to a gene: 14. Germline values: CDR1 LGHNA, CDR2 YSLEER. The CDR3 is 17 residues long. CDR3 in DNA: TGCGCCAGCAGCCAGGACGTGGGACAGCCTGGAGGCACTGAAGCTTTCTTT. As protein: CASSQDVGQPGGTEAFF.

The genes are TRBV6-5 and TRBJ2-7; the D is unclear. V lost 8 bases, J lost 3 bases, and 14 bases lay in between. This CDR3 has 13 residues. CDR1 MNHEY and CDR2 SVGAGI come from the germline V gene. The CDR3 is CASSRLLNYEQYF. DNA for the CDR3: TGTGCCAGCTCCCGACTCTTAAACTACGAGCAGTACTTC.

This chain links TRBV5-4 with TRBJ2-1; 9 nucleotides line up with TRBD2. V lost 4 bases, J lost 5 bases, and 7 bases stayed unmatched. This CDR3 is built from 15 residues. Germline lookup yields CDR1 SGHNT and CDR2 YYREEE (reference sequence). In DNA form, the CDR3 reads TGTGCCAGCAGCGCTGTAGCGGGAGCCAACAATGAGCAGTTCTTC. Its protein product is CASSAVAGANNEQFF.

The genes are TRBV30 and TRBJ1-2; no clear D. In germline, CDR1 is GTSNPN, CDR2 SVGIG (reference sequence). CDR3 length: 11 amino acids. V gave up 3 bases and J gave up 8 bases, with 10 bases separating them. Here the CDR3 reads CAWRADRGYTF. The CDR3 region has the DNA TGTGCCTGGAGGGCCGACCGAGGCTACACCTTC.

The gene calls are TRBV4-3 and TRBJ1-2; D is ambiguous. Germline V lookup: CDR1 LGHNA, CDR2 YSLEER. This CDR3 has 14 residues. The V gene lost 0 bases and the J gene lost 2 bases, with 7 bases spanning the gap. Here the CDR3 DNA reads TGCGCCAGCAGCCAAGATCACGGAAACTATGGCTACACCTTC. This gives the protein CASSQDHGNYGYTF.

V gene TRBV6-5 combines with J gene TRBJ1-2; no reliable D call. Trimming removed 0 bases at V and 4 bases at J, with 6 bases between. Germline assignment: CDR1 MNHEY and CDR2 SVGAGI. This CDR3 contains 13 residues. CDR3 DNA sequence: TGTGCCAGCAGTTACTCCCATTTCTATGGCTACACCTTC. Protein product: CASSYSHFYGYTF.